This TCR beta chain comes out of a study of stem cell transplantation in POMP-related autoinflammatory disease. Study conclusions and caveats: Across all analyzed T-cell subsets, patients with PRAID tended toward reduced diversity and increased clonality.

The CDR3 loop spans 13 amino acids. From germline, CDR1 is SGHAT and CDR2 FQNNGV. Trimming removed 2 bases at V and 1 base at J, with 2 bases between. Prominent immunodeficiency with autoinflammation defined PRAID. The method was immunoSEQ multiplex PCR; TCRdb's version includes in-frame clones alone and lacks a portion of them. The top ten hold around 0.66% of the sample, which has tens of thousands of clones, approximately 91% seen once. A note on this clone: Its antigen is still unknown.

The sample in question was CD4+ T cells from PBMCs, obtained after stem cell transplantation. The chain employs TRBV11-2 and TRBJ2-2; D ambiguous. The TCR sequence derives from a human patient with POMP-related autoinflammation and immune dysregulation (PRAID). The T cells may come from the graft donor. DNA of the CDR3: TGTGCCAGCAGCTTACGGAACACCGGGGAGCTGTTTTTT. This encodes CASSLRNTGELFF.